The 31 T cell receptor beta chains reported below all come from one sample, sequenced in a study of cytomegalovirus exposure and HLA in healthy donors. The PCR ran on 60 Vbeta and 13 Jbeta primers. Using immunoSEQ multiplex PCR, the repertoire was profiled, and TCRdb retains in-frame clones only, with some absent. Of 150,000 to 200,000 clones in the sample, about 75% were seen once. The sample comprised PBMCs. These receptors originate from a female donor in good health and CMV-seronegative.

A single count supports this clone. CDR3 sequence reads: CASSPRGVDYGYTF. The DNA of the CDR3 is TGTGCCAGCAGCCCACGGGGGGTGGACTATGGCTACACCTTC. The chain employs TRBV13 and TRBJ1-2; tentative D call: TRBD1 (5 bases). Looked up from germline, CDR1 is PRHDT and CDR2 is FYEKMQ (reference sequence). The germline V and J ends were trimmed by 5 bases and 3 bases, with 13 bases remaining between them. The CDR3 sequence is 14 residues long.

The chain uses TRBV5-6 and TRBJ2-5; D gene uncertain. The DNA end is a closer match to TRBJ2-7, so the J assignment may be wrong. The CDR3 totals 11 residues. Germline CDR1 and CDR2: SGHDT and YYEEEE. Here the CDR3 reads CASSGPYEQYF. Written as DNA, the CDR3 is TGTGCCAGCAGCGGTCCCTACGAGCAGTACTTC.

This chain links TRBV7-3 with TRBJ1-1; D gene ambiguous. Per the germline V gene, CDR1 is SGHTA and CDR2 is FQGTGA. The CDR3 is made up of 13 amino acids. V lost 5 bases to trimming and J lost 2 bases, with 9 bases between them. The CDR3 coding sequence is TGTGCCAGCAGCGCCCAACTTAACACTGAAGCTTTCTTT. It translates to CASSAQLNTEAFF.

The chain is built from TRBV4-1 and TRBJ2-1; 11 bases are a match to TRBD2. Germline loops: CDR1 MGHRA, CDR2 YSYEKL. This CDR3 has 16 residues. Trimming at V came to 2 bases and at J to 4 bases, leaving 4 bases not matched to a gene. CDR3 protein: CASSQYGTSGYNEQFF. CDR3 sequence (DNA): TGCGCCAGCAGCCAATATGGGACTAGCGGTTACAATGAGCAGTTCTTC.

The chain has TRBV29-1 and TRBJ2-5; D gene uncertain. The DNA end is a closer match to TRBJ2-7, so the J assignment may be wrong. Per germline, CDR1 SQVTM and CDR2 ANQGSEA. The CDR3 runs to 12 residues. The CDR3 DNA reads TGCAGCGTTCTGCTGAATACCTACGAGCAGTACTTC. Encoded protein: CSVLLNTYEQYF.

The chain employs TRBV6-5 and TRBJ2-7; D is possibly TRBD2 (6 bases). CDR1 MNHEY and CDR2 SVGAGI come from the germline V gene. CDR3 length: 15 amino acids. Trimming pared 0 bases from V and 5 bases from J, leaving 14 bases between. Here the CDR3 DNA reads TGTGCCAGCAGTTACTCGGGACTTTTAGCTAACGAGCAGTACTTC. Translated: CASSYSGLLANEQYF.

The chain has TRBV9 and TRBJ1-2; tentatively, D is TRBD1 (6 bases). V was trimmed by 3 bases and J by 8 bases, leaving 20 bases between them. This CDR3 is built from 15 residues. Germline V gene data show CDR1 as SGDLS and CDR2 as YYNGEE. The CDR3 region has the DNA TGTGCCAGCAGCGATACTACTCCAGGGGAACGAGGCTACACCTTC. This encodes CASSDTTPGERGYTF.

The chain recombines TRBV28 with TRBJ1-2, with a possible D match to TRBD1 (5 bases). The CDR3 covers 12 residues. Trimming left V 5 bases short and J 4 bases short, with 8 bases between. Germline V lookup: CDR1 MDHEN, CDR2 SYDVKM. The CDR3 sequence: CASSPTGYGYTF. CDR3 nucleotide sequence: TGTGCCAGCAGTCCAACAGGCTATGGCTACACCTTC.

The chain uses TRBV7-6 and TRBJ1-3; possible D gene TRBD1, 6 bases. CDR1 and CDR2 (germline): SGHVS, FNYEAQ. CDR3 length: 13 amino acids. The V gene lost 5 bases and the J gene lost 8 bases, with 13 bases spanning the gap. As DNA, the CDR3 is TGTGCCAGCAGCCTAAGGGGGTTAGACACCATATATTTT. It yields the protein CASSLRGLDTIYF. Full variable domain (remainder filled in from reference TRBV7-6 and TRBJ1-3): GAGVSQSPRYKVTKRGQDVALRCDPISGHVSLYWYRQALGQGPEFLTYFNYEAQQDKSGLPNDRFSAERPEGSISTLTIQRTEQRDSAMYRCASSLRGLDTIYFGEGSWLTVV.

The rearrangement joins TRBV10-3 to TRBJ1-6, with unresolved D. V lost 2 bases and J 8 bases, leaving 4 bases between the germline ends. The germline V gene has CDR1 ENHRY and CDR2 SYGVKD. This CDR3 contains 12 residues. CDR3 protein: CAISEEDSPLHF. CDR3 nucleotides: TGTGCCATCAGTGAGGAGGATTCACCCCTCCACTTT.

This rearrangement joins TRBV21-1 to TRBJ2-2; the D segment call TRBD1 is taken from the table without a DNA check. TRBV21-1 is reported as a pseudogene. This CDR3 comprises 16 residues. The CDR3 DNA reads as TGTGCCAGCAGCAAAGAGGGCAGGGATAGGCCCGGGGAGCTGTTTTTT. Residues: CASSKEGRDRPGELFF.

The chain uses TRBV30 and TRBJ1-2; D is possibly TRBD1 (6 bases). Trimming took 2 bases from V and 4 from J, leaving 14 bases between them. Germline V gene sequence: CDR1 GTSNPN, CDR2 SVGIG (reference sequence). The CDR3 consists of 14 residues. CDR3 sequence (DNA): TGTGCCTGGAGTTCAGGGGTTAGGGGCTATGGCTACACCTTC. It yields the protein CAWSSGVRGYGYTF. The full variable domain, completed using reference TRBV30 and TRBJ1-2, is SQTIHQWPATLVQPVGSPLSLECTVEGTSNPNLYWYRQAAGRGLQLLFYSVGIGQISSEVPQNLSASRPQDRQFILSSKKLLLSDSGFYLCAWSSGVRGYGYTFGSGTRLTVV.

The V and J genes are TRBV7-3 and TRBJ1-1, with TRBD1 matching 8 bases. The CDR3 runs to 14 residues. Per germline, CDR1 SGHTA and CDR2 FQGTGA. Trimming cost V 4 bases and J 2 bases; bases outside gene matches: 3. The CDR3 sequence is CASSSGQGNTEAFF. The CDR3 DNA reads TGTGCCAGCAGCTCCGGACAGGGCAACACTGAAGCTTTCTTT. The full variable domain, in which reference TRBV7-3 and TRBJ1-1 provide the parts outside the CDR3, is GAGVSQTPSNKVTEKGKYVELRCDPISGHTALYWYRQSLGQGPEFLIYFQGTGAADDSGLPNDRFFAVRPEGSVSTLKIQRTERGDSAVYLCASSSGQGNTEAFFGQGTRLTVV.

This chain joins TRBV27 and TRBJ2-1, with TRBD2 matching 13 bases. The ends lost 4 bases at V and 6 bases at J; junction bases unmatched: 6. The CDR3 contains 16 residues. Germline-derived CDR1 and CDR2 are MNHEY and SMNVEV (reference sequence). The CDR3 spells CASSYELAGGPNEQFF. CDR3 coding DNA: TGTGCCAGCAGTTATGAACTAGCGGGAGGGCCCAATGAGCAGTTCTTC.

The chain is built from TRBV6-5 and TRBJ2-7; D might be TRBD1 (8 bases). Germline V gene sequence: CDR1 MNHEY, CDR2 SVGAGI. V lost 4 bases, J lost 5 bases, and 15 bases lay in between. CDR3 length: 14 amino acids. In nucleotides, the CDR3 is TGTGCCAGCAGTTTAACAGGGGGGGTCCACGAGCAGTACTTC. Protein: CASSLTGGVHEQYF.

As regards this clone: The junction departs from the called germline gene at one end, perhaps through a read error. Other DNA sequences in the same sample also yield this CDR3. The chain has TRBV25-1 and TRBJ2-1; TRBD2 matches 13 bases. The CDR3 spans 18 residues. The germline V gene has CDR1 MGHDK and CDR2 SYGVNS. CDR3 loop: CASSDGTSGVLTYNEQFF. For the CDR3, the DNA is TGTGCTAGCAGTGACGGGACTAGCGGGGTGCTTACTTACAATGAGCAGTTCTTC.

The genes are TRBV10-3 and TRBJ2-7, with a possible D match to TRBD1 (6 bases). The CDR3 contains 17 residues. Between the trimmed V and J ends, which lost 0 bases and 3 bases, there was a span of 18 bases. The germline CDR1 and CDR2 sequences are ENHRY and SYGVKD. The CDR3 protein is CAISESGARAVSYEQYF. In DNA, the CDR3 is TGTGCCATCAGTGAGTCGGGGGCCAGGGCAGTGAGCTACGAGCAGTACTTC.

The chain recombines TRBV2 with TRBJ2-5, with D possibly TRBD2 on 6 matching bases. The V end was cut by 4 bases, the J end by 1 base, with 13 bases between. CDR1 SNHLY and CDR2 FYNNEI come from the germline V gene. This CDR3 is built from 15 residues. CDR3 sequence reads: CASSAGGKRQETQYF. The DNA of the CDR3 is TGTGCCAGCAGTGCAGGAGGGAAGCGCCAAGAGACCCAGTACTTC. The variable domain in full, with the rest retrieved from reference TRBV2 and TRBJ2-5, is EPEVTQTPSHQVTQMGQEVILRCVPISNHLYFYWYRQILGQKVEFLVSFYNNEISEKSEIFDDQFSVERPDGSNFTLKIRSTKLEDSAMYFCASSAGGKRQETQYFGPGTRLLVL.

V is TRBV5-1 and J is TRBJ1-2; TRBD1 is a possible D gene (6 bases). The V gene lost 0 bases and the J gene lost 4 bases, with 16 bases spanning the gap. Per the germline V gene, CDR1 is SGHRS and CDR2 is YFSETQ. The CDR3 loop spans 16 amino acids. CDR3 DNA sequence: TGCGCCAGCAGCTTGGACAGGGCAGGCGGCGGCTATGGCTACACCTTC. Translating it yields CASSLDRAGGGYGYTF.

The genes are TRBV25-1 and TRBJ1-6, with 7 bases matching TRBD1. V lost 1 base to trimming and J lost 5 bases; unmatched junction nucleotides: 5. This CDR3 contains 16 residues. Germline CDR1 and CDR2: MGHDK and SYGVNS. Here the CDR3 reads CASSEWGRGDNSPLHF. CDR3 sequence (DNA): TGTGCCAGCAGTGAATGGGGCAGGGGGGATAATTCACCCCTCCACTTT.

The chain links TRBV7-8 to TRBJ2-1, with TRBD2 matching 9 bases. Germline trimming cut 0 bases from V and 3 bases from J; bases unmatched to any gene: 3. Germline loops: CDR1 SGHVS, CDR2 FQNEAQ. This CDR3 contains 16 residues. In nucleotides, the CDR3 is TGTGCCAGCAGCTTAGCGGCGGGAGGGGTCTACAATGAGCAGTTCTTC. Its translation: CASSLAAGGVYNEQFF.

This clone showed up just a few times. The genes are TRBV2 and TRBJ2-7; no clear D gene. The germline gives CDR1 SNHLY, CDR2 FYNNEI. The CDR3 has 13 residues. Trimming stripped 1 base from V and 4 bases from J, with 8 bases between. In DNA, the CDR3 is TGTGCCAGCAGTGAAGGGCACCAGTACGAGCAGTACTTC. Protein: CASSEGHQYEQYF.

The V call is TRBV25-1, the J call TRBJ1-1; 10 bases map to TRBD1. This CDR3 contains 13 residues. CDR1 is MGHDK, CDR2 SYGVNS, per germline. With V trimmed by 6 bases and J by 9 bases, 7 bases remained unmatched. CDR3 DNA: TGTGCCAGCAGGACAGGGGGCATAGGGAAAGCTTTCTTT. This codes for CASRTGGIGKAFF.

This clone was picked up one time. The chain combines TRBV9 with TRBJ1-3, with a weak D call TRBD1 (5 bases). This CDR3 has 21 amino acids. CDR1 SGDLS and CDR2 YYNGEE come from the germline V gene. Trimming left V 4 bases short and J 0 bases short, with 29 bases between. CDR3 residues: CASSTRRGDPRLVYSGNTIYF. The CDR3 region has the DNA TGTGCCAGCAGCACACGACGGGGGGACCCTAGACTTGTTTACTCTGGAAACACCATATATTTT.

This sequence joins TRBV18 and TRBJ1-2; weak D call: TRBD1 (5 bases). The CDR3 length is 15 residues. Trimming took off 3 bases at V and 0 bases at J, with 11 bases between the two ends. Germline CDR1 KGHSH, CDR2 LQKENI. CDR3: CASSPRQDTNYGYTF. The CDR3 DNA sequence: TGTGCCAGCTCACCCCGCCAGGACACTAACTATGGCTACACCTTC. Using reference TRBV18 and TRBJ1-2 for the parts outside the CDR3, the full variable domain is NAGVMQNPRHLVRRRGQEARLRCSPMKGHSHVYWYRQLPEEGLKFMVYLQKENIIDESGMPKERFSAEFPKEGPSILRIQQVVRGDSAAYFCASSPRQDTNYGYTFGSGTRLTVV.

V is TRBV18 and J is TRBJ1-5; 7 bases are a match to TRBD1. There are 18 residues in the CDR3. The germline V gene has CDR1 KGHSH and CDR2 LQKENI. Trimming at V came to 6 bases and at J to 0 bases, leaving 14 bases not matched to a gene. The CDR3 DNA reads TGTGCCAGCTCCCCTATACCGTTGACAGGGATTAGCAATCAGCCCCAGCATTTT. It translates to CASSPIPLTGISNQPQHF. Supplemented by reference TRBV18 and TRBJ1-5, the full variable domain reads NAGVMQNPRHLVRRRGQEARLRCSPMKGHSHVYWYRQLPEEGLKFMVYLQKENIIDESGMPKERFSAEFPKEGPSILRIQQVVRGDSAAYFCASSPIPLTGISNQPQHFGDGTRLSIL.

This clone has only one observation. The rearrangement joins TRBV5-6 to TRBJ2-7; no reliable D call. The CDR3 consists of 16 residues. The V end lost 4 bases, the J end lost 0 bases, and 17 bases lay between the germline ends. The germline V gene encodes CDR1 SGHDT and CDR2 YYEEEE. The CDR3 DNA is TGTGCCAGCAGCCCGCCTGGCAGCGTCAACTCCTACGAGCAGTACTTC. This sequence encodes CASSPPGSVNSYEQYF.

V is TRBV5-6 and J is TRBJ1-3; 7 bases line up with TRBD1. V shed 4 bases and J 1 base; nucleotides not matched to a gene: 17. The CDR3 length is 19 residues. The germline V gene has CDR1 SGHDT and CDR2 YYEEEE. CDR3 region: CASSPDRANIFKSGNTIYF. In nucleotides, the CDR3 is TGTGCCAGCAGCCCCGACAGGGCCAATATTTTCAAATCTGGAAACACCATATATTTT.

The rearrangement joins TRBV2 to TRBJ2-1; D perhaps matches TRBD1 (8 bases). CDR1 and CDR2 (germline): SNHLY, FYNNEI. This CDR3 has 15 residues. With 5 bases removed from V and 9 bases from J, the gap between germline ends came to 20 bases. CDR3 sequence: CASSYTGGATSEQFF. In nucleotides, the CDR3 is TGTGCCAGCAGTTATACAGGGGGGGCTACAAGTGAGCAGTTCTTC.

The rearrangement joins TRBV20-1 to TRBJ1-5, with a possible D match to TRBD1 (6 bases). The germline V gene encodes CDR1 DFQATT and CDR2 SNEGSKA (reference sequence). There are 11 residues in the CDR3. Trimming removed 4 bases at V and 5 bases at J, with 6 bases between. Written as DNA, the CDR3 is TGCAGTGCTAAGGGGGATCAGCCCCAGCATTTT. This codes for CSAKGDQPQHF.

The chain is built from TRBV2 and TRBJ2-2; tentative D call: TRBD2 (6 bases). The germline CDR1 and CDR2 sequences are SNHLY and FYNNEI. Trimming stripped 1 base from V and 2 bases from J, with 8 bases between. This CDR3 spans 15 amino acids. DNA of the CDR3: TGTGCCAGCAGTGAAGGGACTACCAACACCGGGGAGCTGTTTTTT. This encodes CASSEGTTNTGELFF.